Reported below is one T cell receptor beta chain. What it binds is unknown. The data stem from a study of T cell responses to AZD1222 COVID-19 vaccine. Findings of the study overall: Repertoires were collected only later (after the peak T cell response had occurred).

Germline loops: CDR1 LNHDA, CDR2 SQIVND (reference sequence). V lost 6 bases and J 4 bases, leaving 25 bases between the germline ends. This CDR3 contains 18 residues. The repertoire was sequenced with immunoSEQ multiplex PCR; TCRdb's copy has only in-frame clones and lacks some. This table holds 100,000 to 150,000 clones, approximately 88% found once. The V and J genes are TRBV19 and TRBJ1-5; D gene ambiguous. This TCR was recovered from an adult in good health. Source: peripheral blood, taken on day 0 of AZD1222 vaccination. The CDR3 sequence is CASRNDRKKPSGNQPQHF. The CDR3 region has the DNA TGTGCCAGTAGAAACGATAGGAAAAAGCCGTCTGGTAATCAGCCCCAGCATTTT. The full variable domain, rest sourced from reference TRBV19 and TRBJ1-5, is DGGITQSPKYLFRKEGQNVTLSCEQNLNHDAMYWYRQDPGQGLRLIYYSQIVNDFQKGDIAEGYSVSREKKESFPLTVTSAQKNPTAFYLCASRNDRKKPSGNQPQHFGDGTRLSIL.